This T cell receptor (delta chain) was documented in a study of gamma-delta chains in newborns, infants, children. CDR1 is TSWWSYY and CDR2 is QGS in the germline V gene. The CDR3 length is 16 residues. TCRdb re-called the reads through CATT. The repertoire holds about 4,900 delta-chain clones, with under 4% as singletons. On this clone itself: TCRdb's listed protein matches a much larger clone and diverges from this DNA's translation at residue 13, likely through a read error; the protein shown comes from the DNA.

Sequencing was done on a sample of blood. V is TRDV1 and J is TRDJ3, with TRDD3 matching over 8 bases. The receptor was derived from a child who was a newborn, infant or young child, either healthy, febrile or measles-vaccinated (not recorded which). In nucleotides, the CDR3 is TGTGCTCTTGGGGATTCGGTACTGGGGGGCACCCGACGGATGTTTTTC. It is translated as CALGDSVLGGTRRMFF.